This T cell receptor beta chain appears in the sequencing data of a study of blood T cell repertoires in COVID-19. V gave up 5 bases and J gave up 4 bases, with 16 bases separating them. The germline gives CDR1 MDHEN, CDR2 SYDVKM. The CDR3 is 15 residues long. As handled by the study authors: Amplification of reference gene primers was used by the study to estimate nucleated cell counts. The method was immunoSEQ multiplex PCR; TCRdb's version includes in-frame clones alone and lacks a portion of them. That table is the source of V, J and clone size, and D and trimming were worked out from the DNA. Of 280,000 or so clones in the sample, roughly 87% are singletons; the top ten hold approximately 5.7%. Those who participated ranged in age from roughly 18 to 100 years and resided in approximately 26 US areas. Allocation to cohorts depended on clinical history reported by the participants.

Sequencing was performed on PBMCs or T cells enriched from blood (not recorded which). The sequence was collected from a woman aged 35 to 49 who had recovered from COVID-19. V and J are TRBV28 and TRBJ2-3; tentatively, D is TRBD1 (6 bases). CDR3: CASSPMVGGADTQYF. CDR3 nucleotides: TGTGCCAGCAGTCCAATGGTAGGGGGTGCAGATACGCAGTATTTT.